This TCR beta chain was documented in a study of cytomegalovirus exposure and HLA in healthy donors. The PCR had 60 Vbeta and 13 Jbeta primers. Method: immunoSEQ multiplex PCR; TCRdb's copy keeps in-frame clones and lacks some. The sample contains 110,000 to 150,000 clones, 65% to 80% of which appear only once. This clone was recorded only once. Germline is not matched at one junction end, which may reflect a read error. This CDR3 contains 16 residues. Per the germline V gene, CDR1 is SEHNR and CDR2 is FQNEAQ (reference sequence). J is TRBJ2-4 and V is TRBV7-9; 8 bases line up with TRBD2. The origin of this receptor is a man aged 25 to 40 in good health and CMV-seronegative. The sequenced sample was PBMCs. DNA of the CDR3: TGTGCCAGCAGCCTGAATAGCGGGAAAGCCAAAAACAGTCAGTACTTC. Protein product: CASSLNSGKAKNSQYF.